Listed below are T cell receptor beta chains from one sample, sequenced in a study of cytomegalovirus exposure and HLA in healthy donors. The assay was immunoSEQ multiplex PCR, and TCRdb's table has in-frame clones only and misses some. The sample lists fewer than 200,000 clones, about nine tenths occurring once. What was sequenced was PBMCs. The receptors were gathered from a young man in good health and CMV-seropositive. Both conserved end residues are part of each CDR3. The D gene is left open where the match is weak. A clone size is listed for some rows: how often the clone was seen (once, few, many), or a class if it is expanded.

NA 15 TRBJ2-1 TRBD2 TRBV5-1 CASSLTSGGLNEQFF TGCGCCAGCAGCTTAACTAGCGGGGGGCTCAATGAGCAGTTCTTC
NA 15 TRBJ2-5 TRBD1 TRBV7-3 CASSPGTGNAETQYF TGTGCCAGCAGTCCCGGGACAGGGAACGCGGAGACCCAGTACTTC
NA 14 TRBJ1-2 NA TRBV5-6 CASSYGGFNYGYTF TGTGCCAGCAGCTACGGGGGATTTAACTATGGCTACACCTTC
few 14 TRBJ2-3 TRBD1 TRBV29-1 CSHTGTGYTDTQYF TGCAGCCATACCGGGACAGGGTATACAGATACGCAGTATTTT
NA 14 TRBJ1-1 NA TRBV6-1 CASRASGLRTEAFF TGTGCCAGCAGAGCCTCAGGGTTGCGAACTGAAGCTTTCTTT
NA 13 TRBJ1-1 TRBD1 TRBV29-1 CSVGQGGNTEAFF TGCAGCGTTGGTCAGGGGGGGAACACTGAAGCTTTCTTT
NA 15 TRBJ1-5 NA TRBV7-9 CASSPSGDSNQPQHF TGTGCCAGCAGCCCTAGCGGGGATAGCAATCAGCCCCAGCATTTT
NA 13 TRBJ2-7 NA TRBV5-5 CASSLPISYEQYF TGTGCCAGCAGCTTGCCCATATCCTACGAGCAGTACTTC
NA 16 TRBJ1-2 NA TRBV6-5 CASSSFESRGGYGYTF TGTGCCAGCAGTTCCTTCGAGAGCAGGGGTGGCTATGGCTACACCTTC
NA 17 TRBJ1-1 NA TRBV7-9 CASSPPGSLSDNTEAFF TGTGCCAGCAGCCCCCCCGGGTCCCTGTCGGATAACACTGAAGCTTTCTTT
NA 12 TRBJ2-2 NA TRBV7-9 CASSLLPGELFF TGTGCCAGCAGCTTACTCCCCGGGGAGCTGTTTTTT
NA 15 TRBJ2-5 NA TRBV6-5 CASSYSTVGVETQYF TGTGCCAGCAGTTACTCGACAGTCGGGGTGGAGACCCAGTACTTC
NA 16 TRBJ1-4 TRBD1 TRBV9 CASSVEGGATNEKLFF TGTGCCAGCAGCGTAGAAGGGGGCGCGACTAATGAAAAACTGTTTTTT
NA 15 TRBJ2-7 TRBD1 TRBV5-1 CASQAGTGEVYEQYF TGCGCCAGCCAAGCCGGGACAGGGGAGGTCTACGAGCAGTACTTC
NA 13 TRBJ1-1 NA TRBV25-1 CASSGWASSRAFF TGTGCCAGCAGTGGCTGGGCCTCCAGTAGAGCTTTCTTT
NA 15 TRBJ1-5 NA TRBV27 CASATLGPARQPQHF TGTGCCAGCGCCACCTTGGGGCCAGCCCGGCAGCCCCAGCATTTT
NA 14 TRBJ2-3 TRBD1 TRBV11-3 CASSPDPGGDTQYF TGTGCCAGCAGCCCTGACCCAGGGGGAGATACGCAGTATTTT
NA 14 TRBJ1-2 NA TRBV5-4 CASSLRTDSRGYTF TGTGCCAGCAGCCTGAGGACAGATAGTCGAGGCTACACCTTC
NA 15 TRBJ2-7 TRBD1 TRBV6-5 CASSYEGQAVYEQYF TGTGCCAGCAGTTACGAGGGACAGGCCGTATACGAGCAGTACTTC
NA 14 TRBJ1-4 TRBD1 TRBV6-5 CASKPGQGNEKLFF TGTGCCAGCAAACCGGGACAGGGTAATGAAAAACTGTTTTTT
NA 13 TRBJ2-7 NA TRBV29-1 CSVATGRPYEQYF TGCAGCGTAGCGACAGGTAGGCCCTACGAGCAGTACTTC
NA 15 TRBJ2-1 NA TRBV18 CASSSEAQRYNEQFF TGTGCCAGCTCTTCAGAGGCTCAGCGGTACAATGAGCAGTTCTTC
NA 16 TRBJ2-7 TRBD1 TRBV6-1 CASSELGTGRNYEQYF TGTGCCAGCAGTGAGCTAGGGACAGGGAGGAACTACGAGCAGTACTTC
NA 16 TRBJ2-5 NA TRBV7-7 CASSLNPGRGEETQYF TGTGCCAGCAGCCTTAACCCAGGGCGGGGAGAAGAGACCCAGTACTTC
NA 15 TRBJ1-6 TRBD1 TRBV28 CASHRRTGANSPLHF TGTGCCAGTCACCGAAGAACAGGGGCAAATTCACCCCTCCACTTT
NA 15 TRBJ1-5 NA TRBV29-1 CSVALAGEGRGPQHF TGCAGCGTTGCCCTTGCCGGAGAGGGGAGAGGGCCCCAGCATTTT
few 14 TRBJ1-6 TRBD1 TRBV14 CASSRTTGASPLHF TGTGCCAGCAGCCGCACGACAGGGGCTTCACCCCTCCACTTT
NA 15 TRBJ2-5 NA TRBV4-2 CASSQDLQSQETQYF TGTGCCAGCAGCCAAGATCTTCAGAGCCAAGAGACCCAGTACTTC
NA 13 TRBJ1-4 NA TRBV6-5 CASGPGRNEKLFF TGTGCCAGCGGCCCGGGACGTAATGAAAAACTGTTTTTT